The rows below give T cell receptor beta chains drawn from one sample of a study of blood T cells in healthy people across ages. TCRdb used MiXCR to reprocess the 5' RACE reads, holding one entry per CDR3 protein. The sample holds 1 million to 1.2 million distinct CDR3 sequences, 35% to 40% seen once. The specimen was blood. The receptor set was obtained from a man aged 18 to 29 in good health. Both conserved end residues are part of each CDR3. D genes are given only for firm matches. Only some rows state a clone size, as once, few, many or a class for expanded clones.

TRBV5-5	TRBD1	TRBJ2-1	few	TGTGCCAGCAGCTTGGGACAGGGGTCGATCGATGAGCAGTTCTTC	CASSLGQGSIDEQFF
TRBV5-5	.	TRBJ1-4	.	TGTGCCAGCAGCTACACCCCGGGTAGGGGTGCAACTAATGAAAAACTGTTTTTT	CASSYTPGRGATNEKLFF
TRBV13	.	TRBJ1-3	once	TGTGCCAGCAGCTTAGGGGGACAAGGAAACACCATATATTTT	CASSLGGQGNTIYF
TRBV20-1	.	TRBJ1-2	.	TGCAGTGCTAGCCTGATGGAGGTGAGATATGGCTACACCTTC	CSASLMEVRYGYTF
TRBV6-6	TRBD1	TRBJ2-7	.	TGTGCCAGCAGCCCATGGACAGGGGACAATGAGCAGTACTTC	CASSPWTGDNEQYF
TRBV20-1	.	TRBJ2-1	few	TGCAGTGCGCAATACGTCGAGCGGTCGTTCTTC	CSAQYVERSFF
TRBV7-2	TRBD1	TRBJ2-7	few	TGTGCCAGCAGCTTAACAGGACAGGGTCCCTACGAGCAGTACTTC	CASSLTGQGPYEQYF
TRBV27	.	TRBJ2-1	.	TGTGCCAGCCAAGGGGCCTACAATGAGCAGTTCTTC	CASQGAYNEQFF
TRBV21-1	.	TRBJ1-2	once	TGTGCCAGCAGCAATTCCTTACGGGGTTATTCTAACTATGGCTACACCTTC	CASSNSLRGYSNYGYTF
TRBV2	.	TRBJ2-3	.	TGTGCCAGCAGTGCAGGGACGGTCGCACCGGGTACGCAGTATTTT	CASSAGTVAPGTQYF
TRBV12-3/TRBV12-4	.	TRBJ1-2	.	TGTGCCAGCAGACCTGACGGATTCTATGGCTACACCTTC	CASRPDGFYGYTF
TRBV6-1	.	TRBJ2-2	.	TGTGCCAGCAGGGACACAGGGTCGGCCACCGGGGAGCTGTTTTTT	CASRDTGSATGELFF
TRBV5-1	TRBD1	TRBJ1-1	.	TGCGCCAGCAGCGGGGGACAGTACTTGAACACTGAAGCTTTCTTT	CASSGGQYLNTEAFF
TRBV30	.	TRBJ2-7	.	TGTGCCTGGACCACTGCCTTCGGGAGCTACGAGCAGTACTTC	CAWTTAFGSYEQYF
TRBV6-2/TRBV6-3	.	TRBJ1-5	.	TGTGCCAGCGGCTCGGTGGGGGGCAATCAGCCCCAGCATTTT	CASGSVGGNQPQHF
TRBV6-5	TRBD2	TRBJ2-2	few	TGTGCCAGCAGTTTACTAGCGGGATTCACCGGGGAGCTGTTTTTT	CASSLLAGFTGELFF
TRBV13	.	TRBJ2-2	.	TGTGCCAGCAGCCTCGACTATCGAGACACCGGGGAGCTGTTTTTT	CASSLDYRDTGELFF
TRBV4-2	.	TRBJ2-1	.	TGTGCCAGTAGCCAATACACGGAGGCAACCTACAATGAGCAGTTCTTC	CASSQYTEATYNEQFF
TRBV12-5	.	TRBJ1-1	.	TGTGCTAGTGGTTTGAGTGCCACAGAAGCTTTCTTT	CASGLSATEAFF
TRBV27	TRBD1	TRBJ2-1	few	TGTGCCAGCAGTTTCCCCGGGACAGGGGCCCCTATAAAGTTCTTC	CASSFPGTGAPIKFF
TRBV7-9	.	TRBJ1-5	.	TGTGCCAGCAGCTCTGGGCGGGCAGGGAGCAATCAGCCCCAGCATTTT	CASSSGRAGSNQPQHF
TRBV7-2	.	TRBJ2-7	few	TGTGCCAGCAGCTCCCACGGGGATCTCTTCTACGAGCAGTACTTC	CASSSHGDLFYEQYF